The T cell receptor beta chain under discussion was sequenced for a study of blood T cell repertoires in COVID-19. Across the whole study: Samples taken during acute and convalescent COVID-19 were collected in the United States, Italy and Spain. The analysed material was cDNA or gDNA that came from T cells, B-cell-depleted T cells, or PBMCs.

In the study's own analysis: Amplification from reference gene primers served as the basis for estimated nucleated cell counts. Here immunoSEQ multiplex PCR was the method, and the copy in TCRdb shows in-frame clones only, minus some. That table is the source of V, J and clone size, and D and trimming were worked out from the DNA. Of approximately 200,000 clones listed, around 82% are singletons. Material for sequencing was peripheral blood. The receptor was isolated from a woman aged 55-70 years with acute or convalescent COVID-19.

CDR3 amino acids: CASSLGLAYHEQYF. In DNA, the CDR3 is TGTGCCAGCAGCTTAGGCCTAGCGTACCACGAGCAGTACTTC. The rearrangement joins TRBV7-9 to TRBJ2-7; a weak D match, TRBD2 (6 bases). The CDR3 has 14 residues. Trimming removed 1 base at V and 5 bases at J, with 12 bases between. CDR1 SEHNR and CDR2 FQNEAQ come from the germline V gene (reference sequence).